The 5 T cell receptor beta chains listed next were all sequenced from one sample in a study of shared clonotypes between healthy human individuals. CD45RO-negative CD8 cells positively selected for CCR7 made up the naive population, which excluded terminally differentiated effector memory CD45RA+ cells. Sequencing used immunoSEQ multiplex PCR; TCRdb keeps in-frame clones, though not all of them. In the table there are millions of clones, about 95% of which are singletons. Sequencing input: naive CD8+ T cells sorted from blood. The receptors originated from a man aged 18-30 years in good health.

The CDR3 DNA sequence: TGCAGTGCCTTATCGGAGCAGTACTTC. Encoded protein: CSALSEQYF. The rearrangement joins TRBV20-1 to TRBJ2-7; D unresolved. Germline values: CDR1 DFQATT, CDR2 SNEGSKA (reference sequence). The CDR3 has 9 amino acids. V was trimmed by 6 bases and J by 7 bases, leaving 7 bases between them.

This chain uses TRBV11-2 with TRBJ2-5; possibly TRBD2 for D (5 bases). CDR1 and CDR2 (germline): SGHAT, FQNNGV. Trimming cost V 7 bases and J 3 bases, with 15 bases left between them. CDR3 length equals 14 residues. CDR3 nucleotide sequence: TGTGCCAGCACCAGATTCACCGGGGAAGAGACCCAGTACTTC. Its translation: CASTRFTGEETQYF.

The chain carries TRBV29-1 and TRBJ2-3; 9 bases map to TRBD1. The trim removed 2 bases at V and 1 base at J, leaving 1 base unmatched. CDR3 length: 14 amino acids. Germline lookup yields CDR1 SQVTM and CDR2 ANQGSEA. The CDR3 bases are TGCAGCGTTGAAAGGGACAGGGGCACAGATACGCAGTATTTT. This gives the protein CSVERDRGTDTQYF.

This chain uses TRBV7-2 with TRBJ2-5; tentatively, D is TRBD2 (5 bases). The CDR3 totals 17 residues. Germline V gene lookup returns CDR1 SGHTA and CDR2 FQGNSA. Trimming left V 0 bases short and J 0 bases short, with 14 bases between. This CDR3 reads CASSLARRWEYQETQYF. CDR3 bases: TGTGCCAGCAGCTTAGCGCGAAGGTGGGAGTACCAAGAGACCCAGTACTTC.

This rearrangement joins TRBV5-5 to TRBJ2-7; no clear D gene. Trimming shortened V by 3 bases and J by 1 base, and 11 bases separated the two germline ends. Germline V gene sequence: CDR1 SGHKS, CDR2 YYEKEE (reference sequence). This CDR3 has 14 residues. In DNA form, the CDR3 reads TGTGCCAGCAGCTACAATTCTTTATCCTACGAGCAGTACTTC. Translating gives CASSYNSLSYEQYF. The full variable domain, completed using reference TRBV5-5 and TRBJ2-7, is DAGVTQSPTHLIKTRGQQVTLRCSPISGHKSVSWYQQVLGQGPQFIFQYYEKEERGRGNFPDRFSARQFPNYSSELNVNALLLGDSALYLCASSYNSLSYEQYFGPGTRLTVT.